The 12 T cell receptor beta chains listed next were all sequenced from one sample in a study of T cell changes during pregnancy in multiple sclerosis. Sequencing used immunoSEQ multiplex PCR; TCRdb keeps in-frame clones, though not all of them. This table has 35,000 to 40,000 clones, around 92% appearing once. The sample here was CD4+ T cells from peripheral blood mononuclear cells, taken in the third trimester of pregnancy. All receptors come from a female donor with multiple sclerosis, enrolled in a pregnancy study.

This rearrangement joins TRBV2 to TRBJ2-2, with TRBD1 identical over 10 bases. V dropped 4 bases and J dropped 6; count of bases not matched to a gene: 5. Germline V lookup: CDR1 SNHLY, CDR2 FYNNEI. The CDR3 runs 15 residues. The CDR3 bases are TGTGCCAGCAGTGTGGCGACAGGGGGCCCCGGGGAGCTGTTTTTT. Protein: CASSVATGGPGELFF.

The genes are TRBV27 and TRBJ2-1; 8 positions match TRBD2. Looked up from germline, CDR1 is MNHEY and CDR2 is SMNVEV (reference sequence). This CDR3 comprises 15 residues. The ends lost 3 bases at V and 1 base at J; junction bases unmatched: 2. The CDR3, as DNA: TGTGCCAGCAGTTTCGGCGGGAGGTCCTACAATGAGCAGTTCTTC. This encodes CASSFGGRSYNEQFF.

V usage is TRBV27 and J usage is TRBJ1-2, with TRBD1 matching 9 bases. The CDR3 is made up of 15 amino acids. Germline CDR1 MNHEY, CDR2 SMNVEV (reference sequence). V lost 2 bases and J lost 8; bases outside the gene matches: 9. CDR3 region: CASSLGGQGSAGYTF. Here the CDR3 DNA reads TGTGCCAGCAGTTTAGGAGGACAGGGGTCAGCAGGCTACACCTTC.

The CDR3 reads CASSQDQGPNNSPLHF. In DNA, the CDR3 is TGCGCCAGCAGCCAAGATCAGGGGCCTAATAATTCACCCCTCCACTTT. This chain joins TRBV4-1 and TRBJ1-6, with a possible D match to TRBD1 (6 bases). Looked up from germline, CDR1 is MGHRA and CDR2 is YSYEKL. With 0 bases removed from V and 5 bases from J, the gap between germline ends came to 11 bases. CDR3 length: 16 residues.

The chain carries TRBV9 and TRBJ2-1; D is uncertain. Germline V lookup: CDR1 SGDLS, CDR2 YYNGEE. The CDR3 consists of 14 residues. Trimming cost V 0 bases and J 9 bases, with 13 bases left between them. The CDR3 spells CASSVDVQVAEQFF. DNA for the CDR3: TGTGCCAGCAGCGTAGACGTGCAGGTCGCTGAGCAGTTCTTC.

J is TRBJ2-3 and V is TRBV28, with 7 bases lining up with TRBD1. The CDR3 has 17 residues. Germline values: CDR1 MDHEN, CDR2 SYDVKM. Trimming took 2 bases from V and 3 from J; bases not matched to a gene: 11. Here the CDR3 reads CASSLTQGVRWTDTQYF. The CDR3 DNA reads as TGTGCCAGCAGTTTAACCCAGGGGGTGAGGTGGACAGATACGCAGTATTTT.

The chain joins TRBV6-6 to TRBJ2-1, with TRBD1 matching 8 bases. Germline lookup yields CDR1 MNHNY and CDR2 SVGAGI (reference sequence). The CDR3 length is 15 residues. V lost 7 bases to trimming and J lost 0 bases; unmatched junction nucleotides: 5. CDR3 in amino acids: CASNPDRDSYNEQFF. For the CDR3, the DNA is TGTGCCAGCAACCCGGACAGGGACTCCTACAATGAGCAGTTCTTC.

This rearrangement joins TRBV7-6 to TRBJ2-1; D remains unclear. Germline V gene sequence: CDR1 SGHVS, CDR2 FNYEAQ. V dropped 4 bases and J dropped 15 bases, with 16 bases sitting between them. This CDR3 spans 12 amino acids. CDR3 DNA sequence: TGTGCCAGCAGCTCCCGACAACCGCGCCTGTTCTTC. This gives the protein CASSSRQPRLFF.

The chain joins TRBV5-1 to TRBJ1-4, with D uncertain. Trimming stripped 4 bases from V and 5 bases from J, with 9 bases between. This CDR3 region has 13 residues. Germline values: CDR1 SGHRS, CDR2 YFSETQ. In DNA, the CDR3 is TGCGCCAGCAGCCTAGGACTGAATGAAAAACTGTTTTTT. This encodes CASSLGLNEKLFF. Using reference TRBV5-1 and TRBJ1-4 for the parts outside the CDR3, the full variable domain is KAGVTQTPRYLIKTRGQQVTLSCSPISGHRSVSWYQQTPGQGLQFLFEYFSETQRNKGNFPGRFSGRQFSNSRSEMNVSTLELGDSALYLCASSLGLNEKLFFGSGTQLSVL.

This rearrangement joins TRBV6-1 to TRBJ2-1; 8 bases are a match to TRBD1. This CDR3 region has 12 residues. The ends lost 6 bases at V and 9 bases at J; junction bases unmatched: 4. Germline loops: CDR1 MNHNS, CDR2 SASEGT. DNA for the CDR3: TGTGCCAGCAGAGAGACAGGGGTTGAGCAGTTCTTC. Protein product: CASRETGVEQFF.

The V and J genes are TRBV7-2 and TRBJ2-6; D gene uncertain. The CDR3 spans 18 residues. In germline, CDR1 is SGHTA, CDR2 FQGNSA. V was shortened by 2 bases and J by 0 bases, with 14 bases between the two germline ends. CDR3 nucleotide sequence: TGTGCCAGCAGCTTACGGTCTCCCCTAAACTCTGGGGCCAACGTCCTGACTTTC. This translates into CASSLRSPLNSGANVLTF.

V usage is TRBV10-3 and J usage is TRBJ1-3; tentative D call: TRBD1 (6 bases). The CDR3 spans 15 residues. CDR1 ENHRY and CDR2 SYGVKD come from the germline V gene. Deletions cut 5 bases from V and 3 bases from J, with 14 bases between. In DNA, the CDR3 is TGTGCCATCAGTCGGGTAGGGGGAAGTGGAAACACCATATATTTT. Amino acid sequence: CAISRVGGSGNTIYF.